What follows are 32 T cell receptor beta chains derived from one specimen sequenced in a study of blood T cell repertoires in COVID-19. The table came from immunoSEQ multiplex PCR; TCRdb's copy has only in-frame clones and leaves some out. The sample includes around 300,000 clones, 88% seen only once; the top ten take around 3%. Source material: PBMCs or T cells enriched from blood (not recorded which). These receptor sequences come from a woman in her 50s who had recovered from COVID-19.

This chain uses TRBV28 with TRBJ2-3; 7 bases map to TRBD1. Germline CDR1 MDHEN, CDR2 SYDVKM. The length of the CDR3 is 16 residues. The V gene end was trimmed by 3 bases and the J gene end by 0 bases; junction bases not matched to a gene: 6. In DNA form, the CDR3 reads TGTGCCAGCAGTTTCGCAGGGGGTACTAGCACAGATACGCAGTATTTT. Protein product: CASSFAGGTSTDTQYF.

The genes are TRBV4-3 and TRBJ1-2; D is ambiguous. V was clipped by 0 bases and J by 2 bases, with 16 bases between them. Looked up from germline, CDR1 is LGHNA and CDR2 is YSLEER. The CDR3 extends over 17 amino acids. DNA for the CDR3: TGCGCCAGCAGCCAAGATCAAGTGGGAGCGGAAAACTATGGCTACACCTTC. Protein product: CASSQDQVGAENYGYTF.

This clone was seen a single time. This chain connects TRBV15 to TRBJ2-7, with TRBD1 matching over 7 bases. V was clipped by 4 bases and J by 3 bases; unmatched bases: 12. Germline V gives CDR1 LNHNV, CDR2 YYDKDF (reference sequence). This CDR3 is 16 amino acids long. CDR3 nucleotide sequence: TGTGCCACCAGCACTGGACAGGCTGCCCGAGACTACGAGCAGTACTTC. Amino acid sequence: CATSTGQAARDYEQYF. The full variable domain, with the rest looked up from reference TRBV15 and TRBJ2-7, is DAMVIQNPRYQVTQFGKPVTLSCSQTLNHNVMYWYQQKSSQAPKLLFHYYDKDFNNEADTPDNFQSRRPNTSFCFLDIRSPGLGDTAMYLCATSTGQAARDYEQYFGPGTRLTVT.

The chain links TRBV6-2 or TRBV6-3 to TRBJ1-3; D remains unclear. Looked up from germline, CDR1 is MNHEY and CDR2 is SVGEGT. The CDR3 extends over 13 amino acids. V lost 5 bases and J lost 0, with 5 bases in between. CDR3 bases: TGTGCCAGCAGTGGCAGCTCTGGAAACACCATATATTTT. Its translation is CASSGSSGNTIYF.

The rearrangement uses TRBV19 and TRBJ2-2; possibly TRBD2 for D (6 bases). Trimming shortened V by 9 bases and J by 0 bases, and 17 bases separated the two germline ends. Germline CDR1 LNHDA, CDR2 SQIVND (reference sequence). This CDR3 is built from 16 residues. CDR3: CASGSSRGSNTGELFF. The CDR3 DNA follows: TGTGCCAGCGGCTCTTCCCGGGGGTCGAACACCGGGGAGCTGTTTTTT.

The chain couples TRBV5-1 to TRBJ2-7; 8 bases match TRBD2. Germline loops: CDR1 SGHRS, CDR2 YFSETQ. Trimming removed 0 bases from V and 3 bases from J; junction bases left unmatched: 5. The CDR3 has 15 amino acids. CDR3 coding DNA: TGCGCCAGCAGCTTGGGGACTAGCCTAGACTACGAGCAGTACTTC. Amino acids: CASSLGTSLDYEQYF.

This clone was counted between two and nine times. The chain employs TRBV28 and TRBJ1-1; TRBD1 matches 8 bases. V dropped 3 bases and J dropped 4; count of bases not matched to a gene: 7. The CDR3 totals 15 residues. In germline, CDR1 is MDHEN, CDR2 SYDVKM. The CDR3 sequence: CASSFGQGGSTEAFF. The CDR3 region has the DNA TGTGCCAGCAGTTTTGGACAGGGAGGATCCACTGAAGCTTTCTTT. Full variable domain (remainder filled in from reference TRBV28 and TRBJ1-1): DVKVTQSSRYLVKRTGEKVFLECVQDMDHENMFWYRQDPGLGLRLIYFSYDVKMKEKGDIPEGYSVSREKKERFSLILESASTNQTSMYLCASSFGQGGSTEAFFGQGTRLTVV.

The V gene is TRBV4-3, the J gene TRBJ2-1; TRBD2 might be the D (6 bases). Germline V CDR1 and CDR2: LGHNA, YSLEER. The CDR3 has 14 amino acids. Trimming left V 0 bases short and J 8 bases short, with 11 bases between. CDR3 residues: CASSQEGGVDEQFF. The DNA of the CDR3 is TGCGCCAGCAGCCAAGAGGGGGGAGTGGATGAGCAGTTCTTC.

This chain links TRBV5-4 with TRBJ1-2, with D unresolved. The CDR3 is made up of 14 amino acids. Per germline, CDR1 SGHNT and CDR2 YYREEE (reference sequence). The V and J ends lost 0 bases and 4 bases respectively, with 10 bases between them. The CDR3 protein is CASSLDSRLYGYTF. CDR3 coding DNA: TGTGCCAGCAGCTTGGATTCCAGGCTCTATGGCTACACCTTC.

The chain employs TRBV27 and TRBJ2-7; 7 bases are a match to TRBD1. Germline loops: CDR1 MNHEY, CDR2 SMNVEV (reference sequence). This CDR3 comprises 15 residues. V gave up 3 bases and J gave up 0 bases; unmatched junction bases: 5. CDR3 residues: CASSFLGDSSYEQYF. The DNA for the CDR3 is TGTGCCAGCAGTTTTCTCGGGGACAGCTCCTACGAGCAGTACTTC.

The chain joins TRBV28 to TRBJ2-7; TRBD1 might be the D (6 bases). The CDR3 loop spans 15 amino acids. Germline assignment: CDR1 MDHEN and CDR2 SYDVKM. V lost 7 bases and J 7 bases, leaving 23 bases between the germline ends. CDR3 nucleotide sequence: TGTGCCAGCATTAATCCATCTACAGGGCGTAGGGAGCAGTACTTC. Translated, it gives CASINPSTGRREQYF.

This clone appeared a single time. The rearrangement uses TRBV6-2 or TRBV6-3 and TRBJ2-7; perhaps TRBD1 as D (6 bases). Trimming removed 2 bases at V and 1 base at J, with 21 bases between. CDR1 is MNHEY and CDR2 is SVGEGT in the germline V gene. This CDR3 is built from 18 residues. The DNA of the CDR3 is TGTGCCAGCAGTTACCACACTTTCCCCCTTAGGGGGTCCTACGAGCAGTACTTC. Its protein is CASSYHTFPLRGSYEQYF.

This clone was counted between two and nine times. The rearrangement uses TRBV4-2 and TRBJ1-2; unclear D gene. Germline V CDR1 and CDR2: LGHNA, YNFKEQ. With 0 bases removed from V and 0 bases from J, the gap between germline ends came to 11 bases. This CDR3 has 16 residues. CDR3 sequence reads: CASSQETGVSNYGYTF. DNA for the CDR3: TGTGCCAGCAGCCAAGAGACGGGAGTCTCTAACTATGGCTACACCTTC.

V usage is TRBV10-3 and J usage is TRBJ2-3; 10 bases line up with TRBD2. V gave up 2 bases and J gave up 4 bases; unmatched junction bases: 6. The V gene's germline CDR1 is ENHRY and CDR2 SYGVKD. This CDR3 has 16 amino acids. CDR3 region: CAISERKAGGPDTQYF. CDR3 in DNA: TGTGCCATCAGTGAGAGGAAAGCGGGAGGGCCAGATACGCAGTATTTT.

This chain links TRBV11-1 with TRBJ2-5, with D possibly being TRBD1 (6 bases). The V end lost 3 bases, the J end lost 2 bases, and 16 bases lay between the germline ends. The CDR3 consists of 16 residues. Germline V gene data show CDR1 as SGHAT and CDR2 as FQDESV (reference sequence). The CDR3 region has the DNA TGTGCCAGCAGCTTGGCCCAACAGGGAAAACAAGAGACCCAGTACTTC. Translating it yields CASSLAQQGKQETQYF.

The chain uses TRBV19 and TRBJ2-7; TRBD2 is a possible D gene (6 bases). Trimming cost V 3 bases and J 3 bases, with 21 bases left between them. This CDR3 is built from 17 residues. The V gene's germline CDR1 is LNHDA and CDR2 SQIVND (reference sequence). The CDR3 sequence is CASSIANAGRAGYEQYF. The CDR3 coding sequence is TGTGCCAGTAGTATCGCAAACGCGGGACGAGCCGGCTACGAGCAGTACTTC.

The gene calls are TRBV19 and TRBJ2-1, with 7 bases fitting TRBD2. V trimming: 6 bases; J trimming: 7 bases; junction bases outside the gene matches: 12. The CDR3 is made up of 15 amino acids. Germline loops: CDR1 LNHDA, CDR2 SQIVND (reference sequence). CDR3 sequence (DNA): TGTGCCAGTAGCCCCAGGGAGGGAGGGCCAAATGAGCAGTTCTTC. It yields the protein CASSPREGGPNEQFF.

The chain carries TRBV7-2 and TRBJ1-2; D might be TRBD1 (6 bases). Germline CDR1 reads SGHTA; CDR2 reads FQGNSA. The CDR3 is made up of 14 amino acids. V was cut by 5 bases and J by 4 bases, with 14 bases left in between. The CDR3 DNA reads TGTGCCAGCAGCCTTGGGGGGGGGCTCTATGGCTACACCTTC. It is translated as CASSLGGGLYGYTF.

The chain has TRBV30 and TRBJ1-4; D gene unclear. The CDR3 covers 12 residues. V lost 4 bases, J lost 8 bases, and 11 bases lay in between. Germline-derived CDR1 and CDR2 are GTSNPN and SVGIG (reference sequence). CDR3 sequence (DNA): TGTGCCTGGAATGACTCCGGGGAAAAACTGTTTTTT. Protein product: CAWNDSGEKLFF.

The chain couples TRBV28 to TRBJ2-5; TRBD2 matches 7 bases. The CDR3 runs 15 residues. After removal of 6 bases from V and 4 bases from J, the junction contained 11 bases not matched to a gene. Germline assignment: CDR1 MDHEN and CDR2 SYDVKM. CDR3 sequence reads: CASSPAGGSGETQYF. DNA for the CDR3: TGTGCCAGCAGCCCGGCAGGCGGGAGTGGAGAGACCCAGTACTTC.

The CDR3 reads CASSSSGQGFAGELFF. As DNA, the CDR3 is TGCGCCAGCAGCTCCTCGGGACAGGGGTTCGCCGGGGAGCTGTTTTTT. This sequence joins TRBV5-1 and TRBJ2-2; 10 bases line up with TRBD1. The CDR3 consists of 16 residues. Unmatched junction bases numbered 8, after V lost 3 bases and J lost 6 bases. Germline CDR1 reads SGHRS; CDR2 reads YFSETQ. Complete variable domain (other parts from reference TRBV5-1 and TRBJ2-2): KAGVTQTPRYLIKTRGQQVTLSCSPISGHRSVSWYQQTPGQGLQFLFEYFSETQRNKGNFPGRFSGRQFSNSRSEMNVSTLELGDSALYLCASSSSGQGFAGELFFGEGSRLTVL.

V gene TRBV4-2 combines with J gene TRBJ2-2, with a weak D call TRBD2 (6 bases). This CDR3 has 16 residues. V was cut by 2 bases and J by 5 bases, with 15 bases left in between. The germline CDR1 and CDR2 sequences are LGHNA and YNFKEQ. The DNA of the CDR3 is TGTGCCAGCAGCCAATTTGTGGAGGGCCGGACCGGGGAGCTGTTTTTT. This gives the protein CASSQFVEGRTGELFF.

The V gene is TRBV7-9, the J gene TRBJ1-1, with 10 bases matching TRBD1. The length of the CDR3 is 15 residues. Looked up from germline, CDR1 is SEHNR and CDR2 is FQNEAQ (reference sequence). V lost 5 bases to trimming and J lost 5 bases; unmatched junction nucleotides: 8. CDR3 nucleotide sequence: TGTGCCAGCAGCCCCGGGACAGGGGTTGCGACTGAAGCTTTCTTT. It codes for CASSPGTGVATEAFF.

The chain has TRBV30 and TRBJ2-5, with TRBD2 as a possible D gene (6 bases). The germline V and J ends were trimmed by 6 bases and 4 bases, with 15 bases remaining between them. Looked up from germline, CDR1 is GTSNPN and CDR2 is SVGIG (reference sequence). CDR3 size: 13 residues. The CDR3 protein is CACFRTGGETQYF. As DNA, the CDR3 is TGTGCCTGTTTTAGGACCGGGGGAGAGACCCAGTACTTC.

J is TRBJ2-5 and V is TRBV21-1; the D segment call TRBD1 is taken from the table without a DNA check. TRBV21-1 is tagged as a pseudogene. This CDR3 spans 14 amino acids. In DNA form, the CDR3 reads TGTGCCAGCAGCAAAGATCAGGGGAAGGAGACCCAGTACTTC. Translated: CASSKDQGKETQYF.

This chain links TRBV6-4 with TRBJ2-1; D is possibly TRBD2 (5 bases). Trimming pared 3 bases from V and 8 bases from J, leaving 17 bases between. CDR1 MRHNA and CDR2 SNTAGT come from the germline V gene. This CDR3 has 15 amino acids. For the CDR3, the DNA is TGTGCCAGCAGTGATCGGGGTTCGAGTAAGGATGAGCAGTTCTTC. Its translation: CASSDRGSSKDEQFF.

The chain has TRBV6-2 or TRBV6-3 and TRBJ2-6, with a possible D match to TRBD2 (6 bases). The germline V gene has CDR1 MNHEY and CDR2 SVGEGT. Trimming took 6 bases from V and 0 from J, leaving 18 bases between them. This CDR3 is built from 18 residues. This CDR3 is CASSRRRDLYSGANVLTF. CDR3 coding DNA: TGTGCCAGCAGCCGCCGGCGGGACCTATACTCTGGGGCCAACGTCCTGACTTTC.

The rearrangement joins TRBV30 to TRBJ2-7; 8 nucleotides align to TRBD2. V dropped 0 bases and J dropped 1; count of bases not matched to a gene: 11. This CDR3 has 17 amino acids. The germline V gene has CDR1 GTSNPN and CDR2 SVGIG (reference sequence). The CDR3: CAWSVFRISGTSYEQYF. For the CDR3, the DNA is TGTGCCTGGAGTGTATTCAGGATTAGCGGGACGTCCTACGAGCAGTACTTC.

The genes are TRBV28 and TRBJ1-5, with TRBD1 matching 7 bases. The V gene's germline CDR1 is MDHEN and CDR2 SYDVKM. This CDR3 has 16 amino acids. The ends lost 6 bases at V and 6 bases at J; junction bases unmatched: 14. DNA of the CDR3: TGTGCCAGCAGCAGCCCAGGGGGTCGTTTTTTTCAGCCCCAGCATTTT. It is translated as CASSSPGGRFFQPQHF.

The gene calls are TRBV3-1 (or the pseudogene TRBV3-2) and TRBJ1-1; no clear D. V gave up 4 bases and J gave up 6 bases, with 15 bases separating them. The CDR3 sequence is 14 residues long. Germline loops: CDR1 LGHDT, CDR2 YNNKEL (reference sequence). The CDR3 is CASSPEEGKPEAFF. The CDR3 coding sequence is TGTGCCAGCAGCCCAGAGGAGGGAAAGCCTGAAGCTTTCTTT.

The chain combines TRBV7-8 with TRBJ2-1; 12 bases agree with TRBD2. CDR1 is SGHVS, CDR2 FQNEAQ, per germline. The CDR3 sequence is 18 residues long. The V segment lost 5 bases and the J segment 10 bases; nucleotides outside the gene matches: 18. The CDR3 DNA follows: TGTGCCAGCAGCACACCGGCGGGTGGGGCTAGCGGGAGGGTGGAGCAGTTCTTC. Translation gives CASSTPAGGASGRVEQFF.

CDR3 nucleotides: TGTGCCAGCAGCTCACAGGGGTCCGGTCAGCCCCAGCATTTT. Residues: CASSSQGSGQPQHF. This sequence joins TRBV11-2 and TRBJ1-5, with 7 bases aligning to TRBD1. The CDR3 contains 14 residues. Germline V CDR1 and CDR2: SGHAT, FQNNGV. V lost 4 bases, J lost 6 bases, and 6 bases stayed unmatched.